The rows below give T cell receptor beta chains drawn from one sample of a study of OX40 agonist ivuxolimab in advanced cancers. Using immunoSEQ multiplex PCR, the repertoire was profiled, and TCRdb retains in-frame clones only, with some absent. The sample lists 30,000 or so clones; 70% to 80% were seen once. The sequencing here drew on CD4+ or CD8+ T cells sorted from blood, taken in a trial of the OX40 agonist ivuxolimab. The source is an adult with an advanced solid tumor such as melanoma, head and neck, liver or kidney cancer. Both conserved end residues are part of each CDR3. A D gene is named only where the DNA matches it firmly. Expanded clones get a size class; other rows say once, few or many, or leave the size out.

abundance	v_gene	j_gene	d_gene	CDR3aa	CDR3nt
NA	TRBV7-2	TRBJ1-2	TRBD1	CASSPSRGQGGDYGYTF	TGTGCCAGCAGCCCGAGCCGTGGACAGGGAGGAGACTATGGCTACACCTTC
NA	TRBV19	TRBJ1-5	NA	CASSPRQNQPQHF	TGTGCCAGTAGTCCGCGCCAGAATCAGCCCCAGCATTTT
NA	TRBV10-3	TRBJ1-1	NA	CAISKDSLAEAFF	TGTGCCATCAGTAAGGACAGCCTGGCTGAAGCTTTCTTT
NA	TRBV7-2	TRBJ2-3	TRBD2	CASSLGRGGTDTQYF	TGTGCCAGCAGCTTAGGGCGGGGGGGGACAGATACGCAGTATTTT
NA	TRBV28	TRBJ1-1	NA	CASSLSHKHAFF	TGTGCCAGCAGTTTATCACACAAACACGCTTTCTTT
NA	TRBV11-2	TRBJ1-6	NA	CASSLAGWGGSSYNSPLHF	TGTGCCAGCAGCTTAGCCGGTTGGGGCGGGAGCTCCTATAATTCACCCCTCCACTTT
NA	TRBV5-5	TRBJ1-2	NA	CASRPSSTGSSYGYTF	TGTGCCAGCAGGCCTTCCTCAACAGGGAGTAGCTATGGCTACACCTTC
few	TRBV9	TRBJ1-1	NA	CASSEGGKNTEAFF	TGTGCCAGCAGCGAGGGAGGTAAAAACACTGAAGCTTTCTTT
NA	TRBV29-1	TRBJ1-1	TRBD1	CSVVRGGPEAFF	TGCAGCGTTGTCAGGGGGGGCCCTGAAGCTTTCTTT
NA	TRBV14	TRBJ2-2	TRBD2	CASSLYGGETGELFF	TGTGCCAGCAGCCTCTACGGGGGGGAAACCGGGGAGCTGTTTTTT
NA	TRBV9	TRBJ2-7	NA	CASSIRTGGEQYF	TGTGCCAGCAGCATACGGACAGGAGGGGAGCAGTACTTC
NA	TRBV30	TRBJ1-2	NA	CAWSGTYGYTF	TGTGCCTGGAGCGGGACCTATGGCTACACCTTC
NA	TRBV5-4	TRBJ2-1	TRBD2	CASSLGGGSSYNEQFF	TGTGCCAGCAGCTTGGGCGGGGGTAGCTCCTACAATGAGCAGTTCTTC
few	TRBV28	TRBJ1-2	TRBD1	CASSPQSTGGRGYTF	TGTGCCAGCAGTCCACAGTCGACAGGGGGGAGAGGCTACACCTTC
NA	TRBV18	TRBJ1-1	NA	CASSPLQEGRRTEAFF	TGTGCCAGCTCACCCCTCCAGGAGGGTCGTCGAACTGAAGCTTTCTTT
few	TRBV5-5	TRBJ2-1	TRBD1	CASKIRTGDRGRAHNEQFF	TGTGCCAGCAAGATCCGGACAGGGGACCGTGGGAGGGCTCACAATGAGCAGTTCTTC
few	TRBV18	TRBJ2-7	NA	CASSRDTSYEQYF	TGTGCCAGCTCAAGGGACACCTCCTACGAGCAGTACTTC
NA	TRBV5-2	TRBJ1-2	NA	CASSQEGAYGYTF	TGCGCCAGCAGCCAAGAAGGGGCCTATGGCTACACCTTC
once	TRBV30	TRBJ2-1	TRBD1	CASGGTGQYNEQFF	TGTGCCTCCGGAGGGACAGGACAGTACAATGAGCAGTTCTTC
NA	TRBV18	TRBJ2-1	NA	CASSPRGRDGNEQFF	TGTGCCAGCTCGCCCAGGGGTCGGGATGGGAATGAGCAGTTCTTC
few	TRBV6-5	TRBJ2-1	TRBD2	CASSPTSGGWFF	TGTGCCAGCAGCCCGACTAGCGGGGGGTGGTTCTTC
NA	TRBV27	TRBJ1-6	NA	CASSLGSKPPLHF	TGTGCCAGCAGTTTAGGGTCTAAGCCACCCCTCCACTTT
NA	TRBV9	TRBJ2-1	NA	CASSVVGSFYNEQFF	TGTGCCAGCAGCGTAGTCGGGTCTTTTTACAATGAGCAGTTCTTC
NA	TRBV5-1	TRBJ2-6	NA	CASSLGSSGANVLTF	TGCGCCAGCAGCTTGGGGTCGTCTGGGGCCAACGTCCTGACTTTC
NA	TRBV19	TRBJ1-1	NA	CASSLSLNTEAFF	TGTGCCAGTAGTCTTTCCCTGAACACTGAAGCTTTCTTT
NA	TRBV19	TRBJ1-1	NA	CATRPSPQAKGEAFF	TGTGCCACCCGACCCTCCCCACAGGCTAAAGGTGAAGCTTTCTTT
NA	TRBV4-1	TRBJ1-1	NA	CASSQDNWTFF	TGCGCCAGCAGCCAAGATAATTGGACTTTCTTT
NA	TRBV30	TRBJ1-2	TRBD1	CAWSVLQGGGYTF	TGTGCCTGGAGTGTACTACAGGGGGGCGGCTACACCTTC
NA	TRBV19	TRBJ1-2	NA	CASQDRARSSPPYYGYTF	TGTGCCAGTCAGGACAGAGCTAGATCTAGTCCCCCCTACTATGGCTACACCTTC
NA	TRBV7-9	TRBJ1-5	NA	CASSVLRRGPGTQPQHF	TGTGCCAGCAGCGTATTACGCCGGGGGCCGGGAACTCAGCCCCAGCATTTT
NA	TRBV7-9	TRBJ2-2	NA	CASSLDSYTGELFF	TGTGCCAGCAGCTTAGATTCGTACACCGGGGAGCTGTTTTTT
NA	TRBV5-1	TRBJ1-5	NA	CASSHTGPYSNQPQHF	TGCGCCAGCAGCCACACAGGACCTTATAGCAATCAGCCCCAGCATTTT
few	TRBV28	TRBJ1-2	NA	CASRTLSLGNGYTF	TGTGCCAGCAGGACGTTGTCGCTCGGGAATGGCTACACCTTC
NA	TRBV6-5	TRBJ1-2	TRBD1	CASSLGTGLNYGYTF	TGTGCCAGCAGCCTCGGGACAGGGCTGAACTATGGCTACACCTTC
NA	TRBV7-9	TRBJ2-1	NA	CASSSHGGAINNEQFF	TGTGCCAGCAGCTCACATGGGGGGGCAATTAACAATGAGCAGTTCTTC
NA	TRBV21-1	TRBJ1-6	NA	CASSSRSDNTDYNSPLHF	TGTGCCAGCAGCAGCCGTAGTGATAATACGGATTATAATTCACCCCTCCACTTT
NA	TRBV2	TRBJ1-3	NA	CASSSDIISGNTIYF	TGTGCCAGCAGTTCGGACATTATCTCTGGAAACACCATATATTTT
NA	TRBV7-9	TRBJ2-3	NA	CASSLSYGEVDTQYF	TGTGCCAGCAGCTTAAGTTACGGGGAGGTAGATACGCAGTATTTT
NA	TRBV6-5	TRBJ1-2	NA	CASSYVGGGYTF	TGTGCCAGCAGTTACGTCGGCGGTGGCTACACCTTC
NA	TRBV10-3	TRBJ2-3	NA	CAISAGRGTDTQYF	TGTGCCATCAGTGCTGGCAGGGGAACAGATACGCAGTATTTT
once	TRBV19	TRBJ2-2	NA	CASSSTPNTGELFF	TGTGCCAGTAGTTCGACACCGAACACCGGGGAGCTGTTTTTT
NA	TRBV10-3	TRBJ2-5	TRBD2	CAISSTSGEETQYF	TGTGCCATCAGTTCGACTAGCGGGGAAGAGACCCAGTACTTC
NA	TRBV7-3	TRBJ2-7	NA	CASSYPGTEQYF	TGTGCCAGCAGCTACCCAGGGACCGAGCAGTACTTC
NA	TRBV21-1	TRBJ1-2	NA	CASSCRPGHHLSYGYTF	TGTGCCAGCAGTTGCCGACCGGGACACCACTTGTCTTATGGCTACACCTTC
NA	TRBV2	TRBJ2-2	TRBD1	CASIRDRVNTGELFF	TGTGCCAGCATTCGGGACAGGGTGAACACCGGGGAGCTGTTTTTT
NA	TRBV13	TRBJ2-1	NA	CASSSETYNEQFF	TGTGCCAGCAGCTCGGAAACATACAATGAGCAGTTCTTC
few	TRBV2	TRBJ2-2	TRBD2	CASSEPGGGVAGELFF	TGTGCCAGCAGTGAACCGGGCGGGGGTGTCGCCGGGGAGCTGTTTTTT
NA	TRBV7-8	TRBJ1-6	NA	CASSLARVRTSSYNSPLHF	TGTGCCAGCAGCTTAGCGCGTGTCCGGACCAGCTCCTATAATTCACCCCTCCACTTT